This is a list of T cell receptor beta chains from one sample in a study of cytomegalovirus exposure and HLA in healthy donors. Clones were read by immunoSEQ multiplex PCR, and TCRdb kept only the in-frame ones, dropping some. Of roughly 270,000 clones in the sample, around 89% were seen once. The sample consisted of PBMCs. The origin of the receptors is a woman younger than 35 in good health and CMV-seronegative. Each CDR3 is given with its conserved first and last residue. The order of the fields is D gene, V gene, clone size, J gene, CDR3 length, CDR3 protein, CDR3 DNA. The D gene is left open where the match is weak. Only some rows state a clone size, as once, few, many or a class for expanded clones.

>.|TRBV6-1|.|TRBJ2-1|15
CASKLALSSYNEQFF
TGTGCCAGCAAGCTAGCGCTTAGCTCCTACAATGAGCAGTTCTTC
>TRBD2|TRBV2|.|TRBJ2-3|16
CASSEMVAGSTDTQYF
TGTGCCAGCAGTGAAATGGTAGCGGGGTCGACAGATACGCAGTATTTT
>.|TRBV6-1|few|TRBJ1-2|15
CASSETWTGNYGYTF
TGTGCCAGCAGTGAAACCTGGACGGGGAACTATGGCTACACCTTC
>.|TRBV5-4|once|TRBJ1-2|14
CASSLEGDHYGYTF
TGTGCCAGCAGCTTGGAGGGGGATCACTATGGCTACACCTTC
>TRBD1|TRBV7-2|once|TRBJ1-4|16
CASSLRRQGAFEKLFF
TGTGCCAGCAGCTTAAGAAGACAGGGGGCGTTTGAAAAACTGTTTTTT
>.|TRBV5-4|.|TRBJ2-7|14
CASSLERGLSEQYF
TGTGCCAGCAGCTTGGAGAGGGGGTTGAGCGAGCAGTACTTC
>TRBD2|TRBV5-3|.|TRBJ2-2|18
CARSLVLAGGPNTGELFF
TGTGCCAGAAGCTTGGTTCTAGCGGGAGGGCCCAACACCGGGGAGCTGTTTTTT
>TRBD1|TRBV19|.|TRBJ1-1|14
CASWGTGGTYEAFF
TGTGCCAGTTGGGGGACAGGGGGCACTTATGAAGCTTTCTTT
>.|TRBV7-3|.|TRBJ2-6|18
CASSLPSGGGSGANVLTF
TGTGCCAGCAGCTTACCCTCCGGGGGAGGTTCAGGGGCCAACGTCCTGACTTTC
>TRBD2|TRBV5-1|.|TRBJ2-5|14
CASSLGLAHETQYF
TGCGCCAGCAGCTTGGGACTAGCCCATGAGACCCAGTACTTC
>.|TRBV7-3|few|TRBJ1-1|13
CASSRNSGTEAFF
TGTGCCAGCAGCCGGAATTCGGGGACTGAAGCTTTCTTT
>TRBD2|TRBV4-1|once|TRBJ2-1|16
CASRLEGSSGSGEQFF
TGCGCCAGCAGACTAGAGGGGTCTAGCGGGAGTGGCGAGCAGTTCTTC
>TRBD2|TRBV25-1|.|TRBJ2-1|15
CASSELTSANNEQFF
TGTGCCAGCAGTGAACTGACTAGCGCCAACAATGAGCAGTTCTTC
>TRBD2|TRBV2|.|TRBJ2-1|19
CASRGTSGSAMNSYNEQFF
TGTGCCAGCAGGGGGACTAGCGGGAGCGCTATGAACTCCTACAATGAGCAGTTCTTC
>TRBD2|TRBV9|.|TRBJ2-5|16
CASSPRLAGGPVTQYF
TGTGCCAGCAGCCCTCGACTAGCGGGAGGGCCTGTGACCCAGTACTTC
>.|TRBV6-1|.|TRBJ2-7|12
CASTGQNYEQYF
TGTGCCAGCACTGGACAAAACTACGAGCAGTACTTC
>TRBD1|TRBV11-2|.|TRBJ2-7|15
CASSLVGDSSYEQYF
TGTGCCAGCAGCTTAGTCGGGGACAGCTCCTACGAGCAGTACTTC
>TRBD2|TRBV5-6|.|TRBJ2-7|18
CASSLPGLAGSPTYEQYF
TGTGCCAGCAGCTTGCCGGGACTAGCGGGGAGCCCCACCTACGAGCAGTACTTC
>TRBD1|TRBV6-5|.|TRBJ1-2|13
CASSVQGSVGYTF
TGTGCCAGCAGTGTACAGGGGTCGGTCGGCTACACCTTC
>.|TRBV4-2|.|TRBJ2-2|13
CAIADTNTGELFF
TGTGCCATCGCAGACACCAACACCGGGGAGCTGTTTTTT